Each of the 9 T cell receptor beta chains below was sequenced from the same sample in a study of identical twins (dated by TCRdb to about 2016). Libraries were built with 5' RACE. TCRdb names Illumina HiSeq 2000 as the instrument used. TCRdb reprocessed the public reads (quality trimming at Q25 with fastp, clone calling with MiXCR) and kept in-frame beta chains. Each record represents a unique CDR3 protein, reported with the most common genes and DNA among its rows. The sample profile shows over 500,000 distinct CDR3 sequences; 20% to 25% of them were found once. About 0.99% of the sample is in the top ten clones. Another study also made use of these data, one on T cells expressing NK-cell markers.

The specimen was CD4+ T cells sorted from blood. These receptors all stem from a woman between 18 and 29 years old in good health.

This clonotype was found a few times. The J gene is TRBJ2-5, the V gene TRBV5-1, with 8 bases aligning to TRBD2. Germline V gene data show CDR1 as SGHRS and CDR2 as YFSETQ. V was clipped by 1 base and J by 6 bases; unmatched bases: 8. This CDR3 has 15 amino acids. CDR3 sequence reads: CASSLSGLVSQTQYF. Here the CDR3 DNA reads TGCGCCAGCAGCTTGTCGGGACTAGTTAGCCAGACCCAGTACTTC.

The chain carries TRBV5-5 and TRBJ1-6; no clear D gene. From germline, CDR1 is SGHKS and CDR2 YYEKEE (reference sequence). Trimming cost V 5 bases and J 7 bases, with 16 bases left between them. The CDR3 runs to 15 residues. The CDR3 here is CASSLLRPGNSPLHF. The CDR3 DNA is TGTGCCAGCAGTCTGCTACGGCCGGGAAATTCACCCCTCCACTTT.

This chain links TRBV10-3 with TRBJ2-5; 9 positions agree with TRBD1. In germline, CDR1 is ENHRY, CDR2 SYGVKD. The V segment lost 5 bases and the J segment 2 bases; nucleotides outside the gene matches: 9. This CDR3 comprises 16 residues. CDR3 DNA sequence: TGTGCCATCAGTCAGAAGACAGGGGGGATACAAGAGACCCAGTACTTC. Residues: CAISQKTGGIQETQYF.

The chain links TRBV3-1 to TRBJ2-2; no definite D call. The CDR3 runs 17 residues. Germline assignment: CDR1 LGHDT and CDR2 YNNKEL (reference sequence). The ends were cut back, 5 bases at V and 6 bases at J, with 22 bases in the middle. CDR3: CASSSTRTSLLAGELFF. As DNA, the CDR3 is TGTGCCAGCAGCTCTACCCGGACCTCATTGTTGGCCGGGGAGCTGTTTTTT.

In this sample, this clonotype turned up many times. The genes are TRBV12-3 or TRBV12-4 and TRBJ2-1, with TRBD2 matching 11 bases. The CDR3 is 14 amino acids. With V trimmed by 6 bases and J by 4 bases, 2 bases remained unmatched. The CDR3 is CASRGLAEYNEQFF. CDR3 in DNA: TGTGCCAGCAGGGGACTAGCGGAATACAATGAGCAGTTCTTC.

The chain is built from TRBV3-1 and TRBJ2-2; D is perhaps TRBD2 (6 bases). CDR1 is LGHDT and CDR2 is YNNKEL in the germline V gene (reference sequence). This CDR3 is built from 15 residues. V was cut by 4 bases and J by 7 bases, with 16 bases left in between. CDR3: CASSRASTSIGELFF. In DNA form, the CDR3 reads TGTGCCAGCAGCCGAGCAAGTACTAGCATCGGGGAGCTGTTTTTT. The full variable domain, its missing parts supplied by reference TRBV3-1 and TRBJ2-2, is DTAVSQTPKYLVTQMGNDKSIKCEQNLGHDTMYWYKQDSKKFLKIMFSYNNKELIINETVPNRFSPKSPDKAHLNLHINSLELGDSAVYFCASSRASTSIGELFFGEGSRLTVL.

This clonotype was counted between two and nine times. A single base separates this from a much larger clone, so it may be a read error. CDR3 coding DNA: TGTGCCAGCAGTGTAGAGACCCAGTACTTC. Translation: CASSVETQYF. The chain joins TRBV6-1 to TRBJ2-5; no firm D call. This CDR3 spans 10 amino acids. Germline-derived CDR1 and CDR2 are MNHNS and SASEGT. V was clipped by 4 bases and J by 4 bases, with 1 base between them.

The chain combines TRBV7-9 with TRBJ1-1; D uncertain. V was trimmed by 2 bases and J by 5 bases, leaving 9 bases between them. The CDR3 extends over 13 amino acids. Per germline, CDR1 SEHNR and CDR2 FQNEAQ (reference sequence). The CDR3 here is CASSLTAGTEAFF. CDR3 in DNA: TGTGCCAGCAGCTTAACCGCGGGGACTGAAGCTTTCTTT.

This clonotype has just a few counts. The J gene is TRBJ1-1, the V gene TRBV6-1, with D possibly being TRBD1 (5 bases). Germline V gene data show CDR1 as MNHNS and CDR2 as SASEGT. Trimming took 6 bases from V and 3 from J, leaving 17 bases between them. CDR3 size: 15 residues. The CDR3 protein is CASSRPSGADTEAFF. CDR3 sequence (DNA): TGTGCCAGCAGCCGCCCATCCGGGGCGGACACTGAAGCTTTCTTT.